This T cell receptor beta chain emerged from a study of metastatic and nonmetastatic thyroid tumors. Study observations and caveats: Across blood and tumor, TCR beta diversity in malignant thyroid tumors was reportedly significantly higher than in benign nodules.

Original analysis: Differences in CDR3 between clinicopathological groups were drawn on to build a classifier intended to discriminate distant-metastatic papillary thyroid cancer patients. TCRdb reprocessed the PCR reads using MiXCR. TCRdb's processing, not the authors' own work, is the source of the V and J calls. The profile shows 13,000 to 15,000 clones, roughly 28% of them singletons. Every patient was untreated before thyroid surgery. Germline V CDR1 and CDR2: DFQATT, SNEGSKA (reference sequence). The CDR3 is 15 residues long. V was cut by 3 bases and J by 0 bases, with 12 bases left in between. About this clone itself: What it recognizes is unknown.

This TCR came from a female donor with papillary thyroid cancer or a benign thyroid nodule (not recorded which). Some clones in this sample may be carry-over from other donors' samples. This rearrangement joins TRBV20-1 to TRBJ2-1, with D unclear. Material for sequencing was tumor tissue. CDR3 sequence (DNA): TGCAGTGCTAGTACGGCGGAGCTCTCCTACAATGAGCAGTTCTTC. The encoded protein is CSASTAELSYNEQFF.